The present TCR beta chain was sequenced within a study of regulatory T cells in long-lasting Graves disease. Study-wide background: Newly diagnosed Graves' patients had taken antithyroid drugs under 3 months.

Time point indicated: newly diagnosed GD, antithyroid drugs for less than 3 months. From PBMCs, RNA was extracted and then used to make the TCR library. The CDR3 extends over 12 amino acids. V was clipped by 1 base and J by 8 bases, with 8 bases between them. Per the germline V gene, CDR1 is KGHSH and CDR2 is LQKENI. Study-wide points: Rather than thyroid tissue, only peripheral blood underwent study.

To make TCR beta libraries, researchers used iRepertoire HTBI primers and Arm-PCR of CDR3 regions. One entry per CDR3 protein results from TCRdb running MiXCR on the multiplex PCR reads. This table holds under 800,000 distinct CDR3 sequences, roughly 15% found once. Of note for this clonotype: Its cognate antigen is unknown.

These data were also reused for a study on T cells in Graves' hyperthyroidism and ophthalmopathy. That source notes: Primed by the HTBI set, a first-round RT-PCR was run on the TCR CDR3.

Sequenced material: peripheral blood mononuclear cells (PBMCs), taken at new diagnosis, from a patient treated with antithyroid drugs. The origin of this receptor is a woman aged 30 to 39 with Graves disease. The chain uses TRBV18 and TRBJ1-2; D not certain. CDR3 nucleotide sequence: TGTGCCAGCTCACCACAATCGGGGGGCTACACCTTC. Its translation: CASSPQSGGYTF.